A selection of T cell receptor beta chains follows, all from one sample in a study of spatial heterogeneity in lung cancer. TCRdb re-derived calls from the 5' RACE reads in MiXCR, one entry per CDR3 protein. The sample carries approximately 2,000 distinct CDR3 sequences, approximately 1% recorded once. The source material was lung tumor tissue, sampled at surgery. The receptors come from a male donor with early-stage non-small cell lung cancer. Each CDR3 is given with its conserved first and last residue. Fields, in order: V gene, clone size, D gene, J gene, CDR3 DNA, CDR3 protein. A D gene is named only where the DNA matches it firmly. Some rows have no size entry. The others give once, few or many, or a class for an expanded clone.

v_gene: TRBV27
abundance: medium-sized
d_gene: TRBD2
j_gene: TRBJ2-2
CDR3nt: TGTGCCAGCAGTTTCCCGGGGGGGCCTACCGGGGAGCTGTTTTTT
CDR3aa: CASSFPGGPTGELFF

v_gene: TRBV5-6
abundance: medium-sized
d_gene: TRBD1
j_gene: TRBJ1-5
CDR3nt: TGTGCCAGCAGCTTGGTGACAGGGGGCGATCAGCCCCAGCATTTT
CDR3aa: CASSLVTGGDQPQHF

v_gene: TRBV5-1
abundance: medium-sized
d_gene: TRBD2
j_gene: TRBJ2-5
CDR3nt: TGCGCCAGCAGCTTGGGGACTAGCGGGCCCCAAGAGACCCAGTACTTC
CDR3aa: CASSLGTSGPQETQYF

v_gene: TRBV3-1
abundance: many
d_gene: NA
j_gene: TRBJ1-2
CDR3nt: TGTGCCAGCAGCCAAGTTCTGTCCGGGGACGATGGCTACACCTTC
CDR3aa: CASSQVLSGDDGYTF

v_gene: TRBV13
abundance: medium-sized
d_gene: NA
j_gene: TRBJ2-5
CDR3nt: TGTGCCAGCAGCCAGGACAGCCAAGAGACCCAGTACTTC
CDR3aa: CASSQDSQETQYF

v_gene: TRBV6-6
abundance: medium-sized
d_gene: NA
j_gene: TRBJ2-2
CDR3nt: TGTGCCAGCAGTTCATACAGGGACGAATCTCTCCTGATCGCGAACACCGGGGAGCTGTTTTTT
CDR3aa: CASSSYRDESLLIANTGELFF

v_gene: TRBV5-1
abundance: medium-sized
d_gene: TRBD1
j_gene: TRBJ1-6
CDR3nt: TGCGCCAGCAGCCCGGACAGGGTGTCCTATAATTCACCCCTCCACTTT
CDR3aa: CASSPDRVSYNSPLHF

v_gene: TRBV20-1
abundance: large
d_gene: NA
j_gene: TRBJ1-1
CDR3nt: TGCAGTGCTAGCGGGCAGATGAACACTGAAGCTTTCTTT
CDR3aa: CSASGQMNTEAFF

v_gene: TRBV6-5
abundance: medium-sized
d_gene: NA
j_gene: TRBJ2-1
CDR3nt: TGTGCCAGCAGTTTCACAGGGAGGTATGAGCAGTTCTTC
CDR3aa: CASSFTGRYEQFF

v_gene: TRBV20-1
abundance: medium-sized
d_gene: NA
j_gene: TRBJ2-7
CDR3nt: TGCAGTGCTCTGAGGGGGAGGAATGAGCAGTACTTC
CDR3aa: CSALRGRNEQYF

v_gene: TRBV5-6
abundance: large
d_gene: NA
j_gene: TRBJ1-1
CDR3nt: TGTGCCAGCATCCCCCACGGGGCTTCAGAAGCTTTCTTT
CDR3aa: CASIPHGASEAFF

v_gene: TRBV2
abundance: medium-sized
d_gene: TRBD1
j_gene: TRBJ1-5
CDR3nt: TGTGCCAGCAGTGGGGGACAGGGTAAGACTCAGCCCCAGCATTTT
CDR3aa: CASSGGQGKTQPQHF

v_gene: TRBV12-3/TRBV12-4
abundance: medium-sized
d_gene: NA
j_gene: TRBJ1-2
CDR3nt: TGTGCCAGCAGTTTAGCAAGAGAAGGGCTGGGAGGCTACACCTTC
CDR3aa: CASSLAREGLGGYTF

v_gene: TRBV7-3
abundance: medium-sized
d_gene: TRBD1
j_gene: TRBJ1-5
CDR3nt: TGTGCCAGCAGTCTATCCCCAGGGGGTGGTCAGCCCCAGCATTTT
CDR3aa: CASSLSPGGGQPQHF

v_gene: TRBV11-2
abundance: medium-sized
d_gene: NA
j_gene: TRBJ1-2
CDR3nt: TGTGCCAGCAGCTTAGCCCCTGGCAGCACATATGGCTACACCTTC
CDR3aa: CASSLAPGSTYGYTF

v_gene: TRBV12-3/TRBV12-4
abundance: many
d_gene: NA
j_gene: TRBJ1-3
CDR3nt: TGTGCCAGCGCTTCCTATCGGGACTCTGGAAACACCATATATTTT
CDR3aa: CASASYRDSGNTIYF

v_gene: TRBV5-1
abundance: medium-sized
d_gene: NA
j_gene: TRBJ2-5
CDR3nt: TGCGCCAGCAGCTTGCGAGGGGAGACCCAGTACTTC
CDR3aa: CASSLRGETQYF

v_gene: TRBV6-6
abundance: NA
d_gene: TRBD1
j_gene: TRBJ1-1
CDR3nt: TGTGCCAGCAGTCACAGGGGCGAAGCTTTCTTT
CDR3aa: CASSHRGEAFF

v_gene: TRBV3-1
abundance: medium-sized
d_gene: NA
j_gene: TRBJ1-5
CDR3nt: TGTGCCAGCAGCCAAGCCAACGGGTTGAGGAGCAATCAGCCCCAGCATTTT
CDR3aa: CASSQANGLRSNQPQHF

v_gene: TRBV19
abundance: medium-sized
d_gene: NA
j_gene: TRBJ1-2
CDR3nt: TGTGCCAGTAGTATCGGGGAGGGATCGAATGGCTACACCTTC
CDR3aa: CASSIGEGSNGYTF

v_gene: TRBV5-6
abundance: medium-sized
d_gene: NA
j_gene: TRBJ1-2
CDR3nt: TGTGCCAGCAGCTTGGACAGACCTTACTATGGCTACACCTTC
CDR3aa: CASSLDRPYYGYTF

v_gene: TRBV3-1
abundance: medium-sized
d_gene: NA
j_gene: TRBJ2-3
CDR3nt: TGTGCCAGCAGCCATACGCCCTGGATGCGGGCTAGCACAGATACGCAGTATTTT
CDR3aa: CASSHTPWMRASTDTQYF

v_gene: TRBV6-5
abundance: medium-sized
d_gene: NA
j_gene: TRBJ2-7
CDR3nt: TGTGCCAGCATCGACAGCCACTACGAGCAGTACTTC
CDR3aa: CASIDSHYEQYF

v_gene: TRBV12-3/TRBV12-4
abundance: medium-sized
d_gene: NA
j_gene: TRBJ1-1
CDR3nt: TGTGCCAGCAGTACCGGGACCGGGGGCACTGAAGCTTTCTTT
CDR3aa: CASSTGTGGTEAFF

v_gene: TRBV12-3/TRBV12-4
abundance: medium-sized
d_gene: NA
j_gene: TRBJ2-7
CDR3nt: TGTGCCAGCAGTTTAGGAGGAGGGGTGGGCGAGCAGTACTTC
CDR3aa: CASSLGGGVGEQYF

v_gene: TRBV20-1
abundance: medium-sized
d_gene: NA
j_gene: TRBJ2-7
CDR3nt: TGCAGTGCCTGGGCCGGGACTGAGCTCTACGAGCAGTACTTC
CDR3aa: CSAWAGTELYEQYF

v_gene: TRBV29-1
abundance: large
d_gene: TRBD1
j_gene: TRBJ2-5
CDR3nt: TGCAGCGTTGCCGGTCTTACACGGACAGGGGGCGAAGAGACCCAGTACTTC
CDR3aa: CSVAGLTRTGGEETQYF

v_gene: TRBV7-2
abundance: medium-sized
d_gene: TRBD2
j_gene: TRBJ2-3
CDR3nt: TGTGCCAGCAGCGGGACTAGCGGGGGCTCCACCCAATTCACAGATACGCAGTATTTT
CDR3aa: CASSGTSGGSTQFTDTQYF

v_gene: TRBV5-6
abundance: NA
d_gene: NA
j_gene: TRBJ1-5
CDR3nt: TGTGCCAGCAGCTTGGGGACGGGCACAGGTAGTCAGCCCCAGCATTTT
CDR3aa: CASSLGTGTGSQPQHF

v_gene: TRBV21-1
abundance: medium-sized
d_gene: NA
j_gene: TRBJ1-5
CDR3nt: TGTGCCAGCAAAATAGGCCTACAGGGATGCAATCAGCCCCAGCATTTT
CDR3aa: CASKIGLQGCNQPQHF

v_gene: TRBV11-2
abundance: large
d_gene: NA
j_gene: TRBJ2-7
CDR3nt: TGTGCCAGCAGCTTAGAAGGTTTGCAAACTGAGCAGTACTTC
CDR3aa: CASSLEGLQTEQYF

v_gene: TRBV7-9
abundance: medium-sized
d_gene: TRBD1
j_gene: TRBJ1-2
CDR3nt: TGTGCCAGCAGCTTATCCCAGGGGGCTAACTATGGCTACACCTTC
CDR3aa: CASSLSQGANYGYTF

v_gene: TRBV12-3/TRBV12-4
abundance: medium-sized
d_gene: NA
j_gene: TRBJ1-2
CDR3nt: TGTGCCAGCAGTTTATATCAGGGGACGGTAGGCGGCTACACCTTC
CDR3aa: CASSLYQGTVGGYTF

v_gene: TRBV6-2/TRBV6-3
abundance: medium-sized
d_gene: NA
j_gene: TRBJ2-7
CDR3nt: TGTGCCAGCATGAGGGGTCACTACGAGCAGTACTTC
CDR3aa: CASMRGHYEQYF

v_gene: TRBV5-1
abundance: medium-sized
d_gene: TRBD1
j_gene: TRBJ1-2
CDR3nt: TGCGCCAGCAGCTTAGGACAGGGAAGCTATGGCTACACCTTC
CDR3aa: CASSLGQGSYGYTF

v_gene: TRBV7-9
abundance: medium-sized
d_gene: TRBD1
j_gene: TRBJ1-3
CDR3nt: TGTGCCAGCAGAGATCCCGGGACAGGGACTGGAAACACCATATATTTT
CDR3aa: CASRDPGTGTGNTIYF

v_gene: TRBV13
abundance: medium-sized
d_gene: TRBD1
j_gene: TRBJ2-3
CDR3nt: TGTGCCAGCAGCTTAACAGGGGGATCAGATACGCAGTATTTT
CDR3aa: CASSLTGGSDTQYF

v_gene: TRBV7-7
abundance: medium-sized
d_gene: NA
j_gene: TRBJ1-5
CDR3nt: TGTGCCAGCAGCTTAGCATTGGATCAGCCCCAGCATTTT
CDR3aa: CASSLALDQPQHF

v_gene: TRBV18
abundance: medium-sized
d_gene: TRBD1
j_gene: TRBJ1-1
CDR3nt: TGTGCCAGCTCACCACCTACAGGGGTCACTGAAGCTTTCTTT
CDR3aa: CASSPPTGVTEAFF

v_gene: TRBV20-1
abundance: medium-sized
d_gene: TRBD2
j_gene: TRBJ2-5
CDR3nt: TGCAGTGCTAGACGTCGGGGGGGGGAAGAGACCCAGTACTTC
CDR3aa: CSARRRGGEETQYF

v_gene: TRBV7-9
abundance: medium-sized
d_gene: NA
j_gene: TRBJ1-2
CDR3nt: TGTGCCAGCAGCTATGTGCGGGAAGGCTACACCTTC
CDR3aa: CASSYVREGYTF

v_gene: TRBV10-2
abundance: large
d_gene: TRBD2
j_gene: TRBJ2-7
CDR3nt: TGCGCCAGCAGCGAGTTAGGAGCGGGAGTTTTCTCCTACGAGCAGTACTTC
CDR3aa: CASSELGAGVFSYEQYF

v_gene: TRBV2
abundance: medium-sized
d_gene: TRBD1
j_gene: TRBJ2-7
CDR3nt: TGTGCCAGCCAAACCGGGACAGAAAACTACGAGCAGTACTTC
CDR3aa: CASQTGTENYEQYF

v_gene: TRBV19
abundance: many
d_gene: TRBD1
j_gene: TRBJ1-1
CDR3nt: TGTGCCAGTAGTAGACAGGGACCTTGGGAGACTGAAGCTTTCTTT
CDR3aa: CASSRQGPWETEAFF

v_gene: TRBV6-5
abundance: many
d_gene: NA
j_gene: TRBJ1-6
CDR3nt: TGTGCCAGCAGTTACTCAGGGTCGGGGAGTTCACCCCTCCACTTT
CDR3aa: CASSYSGSGSSPLHF

v_gene: TRBV12-5
abundance: large
d_gene: NA
j_gene: TRBJ2-1
CDR3nt: TGTGCTAGTGTTGCCGGAGCGGGTGCCTACAATGAGCAGTTCTTC
CDR3aa: CASVAGAGAYNEQFF